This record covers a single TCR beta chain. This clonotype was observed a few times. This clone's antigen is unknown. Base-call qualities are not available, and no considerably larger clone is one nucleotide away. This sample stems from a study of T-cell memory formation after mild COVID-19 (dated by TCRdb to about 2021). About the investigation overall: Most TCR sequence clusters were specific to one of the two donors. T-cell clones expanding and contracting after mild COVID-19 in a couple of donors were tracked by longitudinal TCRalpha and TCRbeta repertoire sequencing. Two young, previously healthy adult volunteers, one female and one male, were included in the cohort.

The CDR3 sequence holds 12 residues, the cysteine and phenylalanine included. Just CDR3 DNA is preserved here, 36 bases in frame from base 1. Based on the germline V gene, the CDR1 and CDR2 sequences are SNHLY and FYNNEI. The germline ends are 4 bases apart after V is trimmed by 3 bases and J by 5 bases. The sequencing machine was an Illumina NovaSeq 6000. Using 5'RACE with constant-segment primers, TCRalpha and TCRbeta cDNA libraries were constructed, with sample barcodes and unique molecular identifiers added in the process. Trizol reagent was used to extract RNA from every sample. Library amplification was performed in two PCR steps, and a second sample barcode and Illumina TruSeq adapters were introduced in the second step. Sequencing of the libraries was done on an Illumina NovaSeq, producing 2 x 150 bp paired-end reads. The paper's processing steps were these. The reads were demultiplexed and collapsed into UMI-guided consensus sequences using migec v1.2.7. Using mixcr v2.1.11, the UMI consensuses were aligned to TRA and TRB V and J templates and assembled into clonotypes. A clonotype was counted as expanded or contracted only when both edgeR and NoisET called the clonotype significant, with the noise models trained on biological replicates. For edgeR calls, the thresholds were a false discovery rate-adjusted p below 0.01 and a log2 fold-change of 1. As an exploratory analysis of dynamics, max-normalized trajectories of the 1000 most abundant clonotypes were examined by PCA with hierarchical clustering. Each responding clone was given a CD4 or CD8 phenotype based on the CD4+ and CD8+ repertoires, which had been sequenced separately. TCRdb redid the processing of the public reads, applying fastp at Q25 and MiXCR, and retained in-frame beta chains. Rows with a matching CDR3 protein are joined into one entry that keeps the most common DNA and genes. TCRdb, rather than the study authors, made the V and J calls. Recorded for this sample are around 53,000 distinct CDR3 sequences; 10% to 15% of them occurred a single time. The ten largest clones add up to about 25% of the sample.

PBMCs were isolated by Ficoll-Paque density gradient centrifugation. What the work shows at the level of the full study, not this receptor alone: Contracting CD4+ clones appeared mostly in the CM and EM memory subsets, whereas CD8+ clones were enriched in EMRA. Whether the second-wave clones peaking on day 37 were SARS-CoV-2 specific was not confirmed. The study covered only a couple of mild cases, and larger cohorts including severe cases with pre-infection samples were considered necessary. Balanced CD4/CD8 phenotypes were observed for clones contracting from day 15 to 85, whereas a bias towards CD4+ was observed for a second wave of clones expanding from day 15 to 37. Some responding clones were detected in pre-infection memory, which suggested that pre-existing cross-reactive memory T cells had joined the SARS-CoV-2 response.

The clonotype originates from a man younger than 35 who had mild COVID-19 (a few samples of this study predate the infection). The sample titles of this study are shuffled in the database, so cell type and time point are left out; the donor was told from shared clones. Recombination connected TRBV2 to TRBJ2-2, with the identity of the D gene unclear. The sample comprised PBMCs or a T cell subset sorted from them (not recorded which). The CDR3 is CASSDFTGELFF. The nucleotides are TGTGCCAGCAGTGACTTTACCGGGGAGCTGTTTTTT.